The 14 T cell receptor beta chains presented below share a single source sample, sequenced in a study of OX40 agonist ivuxolimab in advanced cancers. The method was immunoSEQ multiplex PCR; TCRdb's version includes in-frame clones alone and lacks a portion of them. The table includes approximately 10,000 clones, approximately 90% detected once. Material: CD4+ or CD8+ T cells sorted from blood, obtained in a trial of the OX40 agonist ivuxolimab. These receptors came from an adult with an advanced solid tumor such as melanoma, head and neck, liver or kidney cancer.

This chain joins TRBV25-1 and TRBJ2-7; TRBD1 aligns across 7 bases. CDR3 size: 12 residues. Germline CDR1 and CDR2: MGHDK and SYGVNS. V dropped 6 bases and J dropped 5; count of bases not matched to a gene: 4. DNA for the CDR3: TGTGCCAGCAGACAGGGGATCCACGAGCAGTACTTC. Translated, it gives CASRQGIHEQYF.

This chain joins TRBV18 and TRBJ2-7, with 9 bases that match TRBD1. CDR1 is KGHSH, CDR2 LQKENI, per germline. The CDR3 sequence is 14 residues long. V was clipped by 3 bases and J by 3 bases; unmatched bases: 3. The CDR3 DNA sequence: TGTGCCAGCTCACCGGGACAGGGACTCTACGAGCAGTACTTC. This translates into CASSPGQGLYEQYF.

V is TRBV27 and J is TRBJ2-7, with 9 positions matching TRBD1. CDR3 length: 16 amino acids. The germline V gene has CDR1 MNHEY and CDR2 SMNVEV (reference sequence). V was clipped by 0 bases and J by 0 bases; unmatched bases: 3. The CDR3 DNA sequence: TGTGCCAGCAGTTTATCTGGGACAGGGCTCTCCTACGAGCAGTACTTC. Translation: CASSLSGTGLSYEQYF.

The V and J genes are TRBV27 and TRBJ1-6; TRBD1 might be the D (5 bases). The germline V and J ends were trimmed by 2 bases and 9 bases, with 14 bases remaining between them. The CDR3 spans 15 residues. CDR1 MNHEY and CDR2 SMNVEV come from the germline V gene (reference sequence). The CDR3, as DNA: TGTGCCAGCAGTTTAATAGGGACTCCCTTTTCACCCCTCCACTTT. This translates into CASSLIGTPFSPLHF.

The chain employs TRBV4-3 and TRBJ1-1; TRBD1 aligns across 9 bases. The CDR3 totals 15 residues. CDR1 and CDR2 (germline): LGHNA, YSLEER. Unmatched junction bases numbered 4, after V lost 4 bases and J lost 1 base. CDR3 protein: CASSLSGQGNTEAFF. CDR3 in DNA: TGCGCCAGCAGCCTATCGGGACAGGGGAACACTGAAGCTTTCTTT.

The rearrangement links TRBV5-1 to TRBJ2-7, with 9 bases matching TRBD1. J lost 4 bases, V lost 6 bases, and 8 bases had no gene match. The length of the CDR3 is 14 residues. Germline CDR1 is SGHRS and CDR2 is YFSETQ. CDR3 residues: CASNSGTGWYEQYF. In nucleotides, the CDR3 is TGCGCCAGCAACTCCGGGACAGGGTGGTACGAGCAGTACTTC.

The chain employs TRBV6-1 and TRBJ1-2; 9 bases line up with TRBD1. From germline, CDR1 is MNHNS and CDR2 SASEGT. The V gene end was trimmed by 8 bases and the J gene end by 2 bases; junction bases not matched to a gene: 6. The length of the CDR3 is 14 residues. The CDR3 loop is CASAGGTGNYGYTF. In DNA form, the CDR3 reads TGTGCCAGCGCCGGAGGGACAGGGAACTATGGCTACACCTTC.

The chain recombines TRBV4-3 with TRBJ2-1, with D perhaps being TRBD1 or TRBD2 (6 bases each). This CDR3 is 14 amino acids long. Trimming left V 1 base short and J 9 bases short, with 13 bases between. The germline V gene has CDR1 LGHNA and CDR2 YSLEER. The CDR3 DNA reads TGCGCCAGCAGCCAAGGTGGGGGGCTCGGTGAGCAGTTCTTC. As protein: CASSQGGGLGEQFF.

This rearrangement joins TRBV19 to TRBJ2-7; 7 bases map to TRBD1. V lost 7 bases, J lost 4 bases, and 16 bases stayed unmatched. This CDR3 is built from 16 residues. Germline V lookup: CDR1 LNHDA, CDR2 SQIVND (reference sequence). The CDR3 reads CASTPRARDSLYEQYF. As DNA, the CDR3 is TGTGCCAGTACCCCCCGGGCCCGGGACAGCCTTTACGAGCAGTACTTC.

Comments on this clone: One base away lies a much larger clone, so this may be a sequencing read error. This CDR3 reads CAWSVPSGRNNEQFF. CDR3 DNA sequence: TGTGCCTGGAGTGTACCAAGCGGGAGAAATAATGAGCAGTTCTTC. The genes are TRBV30 and TRBJ2-1; the match to TRBD2 covers 8 bases. CDR3 length: 15 amino acids. The germline CDR1 and CDR2 sequences are GTSNPN and SVGIG (reference sequence). With V trimmed by 0 bases and J by 7 bases, 8 bases remained unmatched.

Only a few counts were recorded for this clone. V usage is TRBV6-5 and J usage is TRBJ2-1, with 7 nucleotides matching TRBD1. V was pared by 5 bases and J by 6 bases, with 7 bases of the junction left unmatched. Germline assignment: CDR1 MNHEY and CDR2 SVGAGI. This CDR3 region has 14 residues. The DNA of the CDR3 is TGTGCCAGCAGTCCCCCGCCAGGGGGCAATGAGCAGTTCTTC. Translating it yields CASSPPPGGNEQFF.

This chain links TRBV7-6 with TRBJ2-3; possibly TRBD2 for D (6 bases). V dropped 5 bases and J dropped 4 bases, with 16 bases sitting between them. From germline, CDR1 is SGHVS and CDR2 FNYEAQ. CDR3 length: 15 residues. This chain's CDR3 is CASSLRLVSSDTQYF. The CDR3, as DNA: TGTGCCAGCAGCCTCCGACTAGTTAGTTCAGATACGCAGTATTTT. Filled out from reference TRBV7-6 and TRBJ2-3, the complete variable domain reads GAGVSQSPRYKVTKRGQDVALRCDPISGHVSLYWYRQALGQGPEFLTYFNYEAQQDKSGLPNDRFSAERPEGSISTLTIQRTEQRDSAMYRCASSLRLVSSDTQYFGPGTRLTVL.

The chain combines TRBV7-2 with TRBJ1-6, with D possibly being TRBD1 (5 bases). This CDR3 comprises 14 residues. Germline lookup yields CDR1 SGHTA and CDR2 FQGNSA. The V gene lost 2 bases and the J gene lost 10 bases, with 12 bases spanning the gap. The CDR3 DNA follows: TGTGCCAGCAGCTTACGGCGGGGGGAATCACCCCTCCACTTT. It codes for CASSLRRGESPLHF.

The rearrangement uses TRBV4-3 and TRBJ2-1; no reliable D call. The V end was cut by 0 bases, the J end by 6 bases, with 12 bases between. The CDR3 totals 15 residues. The germline gives CDR1 LGHNA, CDR2 YSLEER. The CDR3 spells CASSQDLTLSNEQFF. Written as DNA, the CDR3 is TGCGCCAGCAGCCAAGATCTTACCCTCTCCAATGAGCAGTTCTTC.